This T cell receptor beta chain came from a study of brain T cells in children with intractable seizures. Points from the study as a whole: Pre-surgery blood may have been undersampled, hiding some clones. Viral specificity was inferred only from CDR3 similarity; HCMV serostatus was unknown.

V lost 5 bases to trimming and J lost 9 bases; unmatched junction nucleotides: 15. There are 17 residues in the CDR3. Germline V gene sequence: CDR1 MNHNY, CDR2 SVGAGI (reference sequence). As concerns this clone: As yet, its antigen is unknown.

Surgery cases with the highest brain T cell transcript signatures were chosen for sequencing. Assay: immunoSEQ multiplex PCR; the TCRdb copy retains only in-frame clones and omits some. The sample gives about 120,000 clones, approximately 94% of which show up once; 3.5% to 4% is in the top ten. V gene TRBV6-6 combines with J gene TRBJ1-6; 8 bases fit TRBD1. The input for sequencing was peripheral blood, taken at surgery. The source is a boy under two years old with hemimegalencephaly and intractable seizures. The CDR3 loop reads CASSQPTRGRFGSPLHF. The CDR3 DNA follows: TGTGCCAGCAGTCAACCGACCAGGGGGCGATTTGGTTCACCCCTCCACTTT.